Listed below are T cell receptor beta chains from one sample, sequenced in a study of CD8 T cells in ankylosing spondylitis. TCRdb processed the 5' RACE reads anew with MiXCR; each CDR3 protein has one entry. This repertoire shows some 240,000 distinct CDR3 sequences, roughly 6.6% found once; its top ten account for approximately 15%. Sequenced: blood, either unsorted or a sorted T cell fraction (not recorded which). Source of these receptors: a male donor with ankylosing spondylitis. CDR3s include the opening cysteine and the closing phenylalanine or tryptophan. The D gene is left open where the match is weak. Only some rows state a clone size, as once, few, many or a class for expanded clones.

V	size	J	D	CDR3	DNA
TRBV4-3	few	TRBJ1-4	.	CASSQVWQVATNEKLFF	TGCGCCAGCAGCCAAGTATGGCAAGTTGCAACTAATGAAAAACTGTTTTTT
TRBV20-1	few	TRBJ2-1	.	CSARSDRSSYNEQFF	TGCAGTGCTAGGTCCGACCGGTCCTCCTACAATGAGCAGTTCTTC
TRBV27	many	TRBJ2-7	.	CASRLGLSYEQYF	TGTGCCAGCAGACTGGGGCTCTCGTACGAGCAGTACTTC
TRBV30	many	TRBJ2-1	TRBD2	CAWRELAPYNEQFF	TGTGCCTGGAGGGAACTAGCGCCCTACAATGAGCAGTTCTTC
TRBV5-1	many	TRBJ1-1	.	CASSPGSREAFF	TGCGCCAGCAGCCCCGGGTCCAGAGAAGCTTTCTTT
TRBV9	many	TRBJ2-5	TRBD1	CASSAHTGTGKETQYF	TGTGCCAGCAGCGCACACACCGGGACAGGGAAAGAGACCCAGTACTTC
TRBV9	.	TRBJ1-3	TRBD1	CASSVASGGFGNTIYF	TGTGCCAGCAGCGTAGCGTCAGGGGGCTTTGGAAACACCATATATTTT
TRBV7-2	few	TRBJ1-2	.	CASSPGWGTDYGYTF	TGTGCCAGCAGCCCCGGGTGGGGGACGGACTATGGCTACACCTTC
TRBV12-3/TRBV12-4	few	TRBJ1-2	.	CASRRLLSGYGYTF	TGTGCCAGCAGGCGTTTACTTTCCGGCTATGGCTACACCTTC
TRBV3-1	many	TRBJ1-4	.	CASSSSSGTNEKLFF	TGTGCCAGCAGCTCCTCAAGCGGGACTAATGAAAAACTGTTTTTT
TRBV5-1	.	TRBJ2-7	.	CASRLEQGPYEQYF	TGCGCCAGCAGGTTGGAACAGGGCCCCTACGAGCAGTACTTC
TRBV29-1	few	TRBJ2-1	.	CSVVGPESLSNEQFF	TGCAGCGTTGTAGGCCCTGAGAGCCTCTCCAATGAGCAGTTCTTC
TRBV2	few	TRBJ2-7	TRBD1	CASSTGTGFSYEQYF	TGTGCCAGCAGTACCGGGACAGGGTTCTCCTACGAGCAGTACTTC
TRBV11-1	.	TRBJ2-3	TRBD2	CASSSSLGSGVSPTDTQYF	TGTGCCAGCAGCTCCTCTCTGGGTAGCGGGGTTAGCCCCACAGATACGCAGTATTTT
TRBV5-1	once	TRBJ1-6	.	CASSLFGGSGLGSPLHF	TGCGCCAGCAGCTTGTTTGGGGGATCTGGCCTGGGTTCACCCCTCCACTTT
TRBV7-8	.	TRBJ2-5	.	CASSSLLGGETQYF	TGTGCCAGCAGCTCGTTGCTCGGAGGGGAGACCCAGTACTTC
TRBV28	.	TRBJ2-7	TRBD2	CATLTSDPPYEQYF	TGTGCCACCTTGACTAGCGATCCCCCCTACGAGCAGTACTTC
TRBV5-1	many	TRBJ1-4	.	CASSLLETPEKLFF	TGCGCCAGCAGCTTGTTAGAAACACCGGAAAAACTGTTTTTT
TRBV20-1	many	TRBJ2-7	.	CSARGGDLRRVEYF	TGCAGTGCTAGAGGTGGGGACTTAAGAAGAGTCGAATACTTC
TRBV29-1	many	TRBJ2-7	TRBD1	CSVGQGRYEQYF	TGCAGCGTTGGACAGGGCCGCTACGAGCAGTACTTC
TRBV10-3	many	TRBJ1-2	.	CAISESAGADGYTF	TGTGCCATCAGTGAGTCTGCGGGGGCTGATGGCTACACCTTC
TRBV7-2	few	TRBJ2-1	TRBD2	CASSLLGLADFHNEQFF	TGTGCCAGCAGCTTATTAGGACTAGCGGATTTTCACAATGAGCAGTTCTTC
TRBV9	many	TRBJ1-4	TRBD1	CASSGGTGVKEKLFF	TGTGCCAGCAGCGGGGGGACAGGGGTGAAGGAAAAACTGTTTTTT
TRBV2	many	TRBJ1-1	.	CASSEERTEAFF	TGTGCCAGCAGTGAAGAAAGAACTGAAGCTTTCTTT
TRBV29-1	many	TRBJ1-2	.	CSVGLRGFGYTF	TGCAGCGTGGGTCTGAGGGGGTTTGGCTACACCTTC
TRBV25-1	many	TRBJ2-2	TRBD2	CASSTGLAANTGELFF	TGTGCCAGCAGTACCGGGCTAGCGGCGAACACCGGGGAGCTGTTTTTT
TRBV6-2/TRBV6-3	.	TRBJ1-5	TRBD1	CASSYSGQGTQPQHF	TGTGCCAGCAGTTACTCGGGACAGGGAACTCAGCCCCAGCATTTT
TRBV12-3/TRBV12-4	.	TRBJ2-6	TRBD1	CAISGAGTVFSGANVLTF	TGTGCCATCAGTGGGGCCGGGACAGTGTTCTCTGGGGCCAACGTCCTGACTTTC
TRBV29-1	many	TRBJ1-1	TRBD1	CSALAGTGNTEAFF	TGCAGCGCCCTGGCCGGGACAGGGAACACTGAAGCTTTCTTT
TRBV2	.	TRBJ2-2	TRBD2	CAAPTSGGRNTGELFF	TGTGCCGCCCCGACTAGCGGGGGGCGGAACACCGGGGAGCTGTTTTTT